The T cell receptor beta chain described here comes from a study of CD8 T cells in ankylosing spondylitis. A quantitative 5'-RACE method, one with molecular barcodes, was used to make TCR beta libraries. One entry per CDR3 protein results from TCRdb running MiXCR on the 5' RACE reads. The table lists roughly 130,000 distinct CDR3 sequences, roughly 15% of them singletons. A remark on this clonotype: Its antigen remains unidentified.

Study-wide results and caveats: Apparently characteristic of ankylosing spondylitis blood was a TCR beta motif (roughly eight highly homologous variants). In ankylosing spondylitis patients, matched synovial fluid reportedly showed significant enrichment of disease-linked clones. A number of the motif variants had already been described in reactive arthritis synovial fluid and blood.

CDR1 SGHRS and CDR2 YFSETQ come from the germline V gene. The CDR3 covers 15 residues. V dropped 4 bases and J dropped 0 bases, with 13 bases sitting between them. The sequence came from a female donor with ankylosing spondylitis or in good health (not recorded which). V is TRBV5-1 and J is TRBJ2-5; D is possibly TRBD2 (5 bases). Input material: blood, either unsorted or a sorted T cell fraction (not recorded which). CDR3 sequence (DNA): TGCGCCAGCAGCGGGCCGCGAGGGTACCAAGAGACCCAGTACTTC. Encoded protein: CASSGPRGYQETQYF. The full variable domain, in which reference TRBV5-1 and TRBJ2-5 provide the parts outside the CDR3, is KAGVTQTPRYLIKTRGQQVTLSCSPISGHRSVSWYQQTPGQGLQFLFEYFSETQRNKGNFPGRFSGRQFSNSRSEMNVSTLELGDSALYLCASSGPRGYQETQYFGPGTRLLVL.